A selection of T cell receptor beta chains follows, all from one sample in a study of technical replicates of blood from a few donors. The table came from immunoSEQ multiplex PCR; TCRdb's copy has only in-frame clones and leaves some out. The sample contains about 53,000 clones, 86% of which appear only once. Material: PBMCs. The receptor source for this set is a human donor in good health. Some clones in this sample may be carry-over from other donors' samples. The conserved cysteine and the conserved F or W are not part of the CDR3 here. A D gene is named only where the DNA matches it firmly.

v_call	j_call	d_call	cdr3_aa
TRBV2	TRBJ1-5	TRBD1	ASRGRRGTVTGSNQPQH
TRBV6-5	TRBJ1-2	TRBD1	ASRIQGASGYT
TRBV27	TRBJ1-2	TRBD1	ASSLGQGYGYT
TRBV5-1	TRBJ1-2	TRBD1	ASSLDSGARTGNYGYT
TRBV30	TRBJ2-5	NA	AWTIGAAQY
TRBV10-3	TRBJ2-7	TRBD1	ATTPGQGAYEQY
TRBV7-2	TRBJ1-2	TRBD1	ASSFGTGGRLGYT
TRBV20-1	TRBJ2-1	NA	SPFQNKF
TRBV29-1	TRBJ2-3	TRBD1	SVGDRHTDTQY
TRBV19	TRBJ1-5	NA	ASSIKQVGQPQH
TRBV4-3	TRBJ2-1	TRBD2	ASSQDPPTTSGIGEQF
TRBV6-1	TRBJ1-2	NA	ASSPVADHYGYT
TRBV25-1	TRBJ2-1	TRBD2	ASSGGGSGSYNEQF
TRBV7-2	TRBJ2-7	NA	ASSPFGLPYEQY
TRBV12-5	TRBJ2-5	NA	ASGGRGGEETQY
TRBV5-1	TRBJ2-7	NA	ASSLDNYEQY
TRBV11-2	TRBJ2-7	TRBD1	ASRTETGGRNYYEQY
TRBV7-9	TRBJ2-7	TRBD2	AIDTSAFSYEQY
TRBV15	TRBJ1-3	NA	ATSRDSVSGNTIY
TRBV4-3	TRBJ1-1	NA	ASSQDTGLNTEAF
TRBV10-3	TRBJ2-1	TRBD1	ASTGGVEQF
TRBV4-3	TRBJ1-4	NA	ASSQEGGWGEKLF
TRBV9	TRBJ2-7	TRBD2	ASSAAPGGLSYEQY
TRBV5-1	TRBJ1-1	NA	ASSPGGGLDTEAF
TRBV7-2	TRBJ2-1	NA	ASSLGADNEQF
TRBV5-3	TRBJ2-7	TRBD1	ASVDRGAYEQY
TRBV18	TRBJ1-4	NA	ASSRDGRGNEKLF
TRBV5-4	TRBJ2-2	TRBD2	ASSRTSGMNTGELF
TRBV5-1	TRBJ2-7	NA	ASSLGGAQAYEQY
TRBV5-4	TRBJ2-3	TRBD2	ASSSTLAGGSDTQY